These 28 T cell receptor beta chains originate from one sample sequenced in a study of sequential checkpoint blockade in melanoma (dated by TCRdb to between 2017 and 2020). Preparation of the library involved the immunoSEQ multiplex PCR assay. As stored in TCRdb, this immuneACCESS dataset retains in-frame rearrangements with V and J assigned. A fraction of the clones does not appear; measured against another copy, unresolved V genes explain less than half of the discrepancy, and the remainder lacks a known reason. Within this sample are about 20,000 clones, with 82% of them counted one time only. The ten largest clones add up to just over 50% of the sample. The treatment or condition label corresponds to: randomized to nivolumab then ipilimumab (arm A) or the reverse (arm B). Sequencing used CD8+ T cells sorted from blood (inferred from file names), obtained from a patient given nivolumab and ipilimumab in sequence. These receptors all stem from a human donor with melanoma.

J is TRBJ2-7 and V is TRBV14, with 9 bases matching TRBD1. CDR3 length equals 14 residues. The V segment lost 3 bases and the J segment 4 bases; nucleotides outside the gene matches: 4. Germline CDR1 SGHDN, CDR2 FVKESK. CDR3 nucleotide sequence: TGTGCCAGCAGCCAGGGACAGGGAGGTTACGAGCAGTACTTC. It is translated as CASSQGQGGYEQYF.

The chain's CDR3 is CASGGRGRNTEAFF. CDR3 coding DNA: TGTGCCAGCGGCGGGAGGGGGCGGAACACTGAAGCTTTCTTT. The chain carries TRBV6-1 and TRBJ1-1; the match to TRBD1 covers 7 bases. Germline CDR1 MNHNS, CDR2 SASEGT. V gave up 8 bases and J gave up 1 base; unmatched junction bases: 7. The CDR3 sequence is 14 residues long.

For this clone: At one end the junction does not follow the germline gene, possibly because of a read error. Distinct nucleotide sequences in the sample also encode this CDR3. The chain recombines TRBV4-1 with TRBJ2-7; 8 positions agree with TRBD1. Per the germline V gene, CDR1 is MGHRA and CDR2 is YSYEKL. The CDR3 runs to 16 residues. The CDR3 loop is CASSQDPGQGAYEQYF. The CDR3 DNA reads TGCGCTAGCAGCCAAGATCCCGGACAGGGAGCCTACGAGCAGTACTTC.

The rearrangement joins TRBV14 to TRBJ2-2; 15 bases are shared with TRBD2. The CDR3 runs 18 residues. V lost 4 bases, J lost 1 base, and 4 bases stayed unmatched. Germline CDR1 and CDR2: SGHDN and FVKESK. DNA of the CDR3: TGTGCCAGCAGCCGGACTAGCGGGGGGGCATTGAACACCGGGGAGCTGTTTTTT. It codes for CASSRTSGGALNTGELFF.

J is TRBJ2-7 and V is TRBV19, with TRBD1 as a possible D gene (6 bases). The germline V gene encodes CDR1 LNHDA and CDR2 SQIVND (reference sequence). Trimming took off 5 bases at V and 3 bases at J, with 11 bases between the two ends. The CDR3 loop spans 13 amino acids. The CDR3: CASSGSQGYEQYF. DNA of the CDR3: TGTGCCAGTAGTGGTTCACAGGGCTACGAGCAGTACTTC.

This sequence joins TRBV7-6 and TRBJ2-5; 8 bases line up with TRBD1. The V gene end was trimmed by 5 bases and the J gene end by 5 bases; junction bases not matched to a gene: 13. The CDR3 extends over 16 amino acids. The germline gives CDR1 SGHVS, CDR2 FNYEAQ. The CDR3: CASSSAPPTGAETQYF. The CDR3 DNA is TGTGCCAGCAGCAGTGCCCCACCGACAGGGGCCGAGACCCAGTACTTC.

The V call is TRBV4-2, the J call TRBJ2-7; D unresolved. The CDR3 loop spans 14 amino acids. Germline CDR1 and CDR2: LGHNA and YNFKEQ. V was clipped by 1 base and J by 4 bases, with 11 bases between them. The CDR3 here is CASSQVRGEYEQYF. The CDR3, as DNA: TGTGCCAGCAGCCAAGTTCGCGGAGAATACGAGCAGTACTTC.

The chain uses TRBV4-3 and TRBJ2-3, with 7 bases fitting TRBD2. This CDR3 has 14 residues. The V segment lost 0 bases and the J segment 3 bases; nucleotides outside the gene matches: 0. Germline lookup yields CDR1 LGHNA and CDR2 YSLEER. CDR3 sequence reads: CASSQEGGTDTQYF. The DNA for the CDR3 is TGCGCCAGCAGCCAAGAGGGGGGGACAGATACGCAGTATTTT.

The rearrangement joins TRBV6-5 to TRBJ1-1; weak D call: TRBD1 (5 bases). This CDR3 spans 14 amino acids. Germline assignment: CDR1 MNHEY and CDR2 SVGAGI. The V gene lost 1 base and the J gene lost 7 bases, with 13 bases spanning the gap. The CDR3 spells CASSYYRGGNEAFF. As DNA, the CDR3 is TGTGCCAGCAGTTACTACCGGGGCGGGAATGAAGCTTTCTTT.

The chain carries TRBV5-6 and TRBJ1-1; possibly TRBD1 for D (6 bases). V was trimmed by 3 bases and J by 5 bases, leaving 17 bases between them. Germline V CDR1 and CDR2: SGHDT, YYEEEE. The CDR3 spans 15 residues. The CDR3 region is CASSWGVGAGTEAFF. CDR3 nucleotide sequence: TGTGCCAGCAGCTGGGGAGTGGGGGCCGGAACTGAAGCTTTCTTT.

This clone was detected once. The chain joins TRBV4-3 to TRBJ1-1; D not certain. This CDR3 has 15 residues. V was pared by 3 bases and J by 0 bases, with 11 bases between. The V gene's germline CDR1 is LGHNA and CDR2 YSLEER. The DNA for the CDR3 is TGCGCCAGCAGCCAGTCTATTACCCTGAACACTGAAGCTTTCTTT. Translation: CASSQSITLNTEAFF.

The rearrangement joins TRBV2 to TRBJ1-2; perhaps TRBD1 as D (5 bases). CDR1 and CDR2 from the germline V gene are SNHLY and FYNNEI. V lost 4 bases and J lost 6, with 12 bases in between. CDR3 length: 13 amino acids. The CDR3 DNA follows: TGTGCCAGCAGTGTGGGGGGGATTAATGGCTACACCTTC. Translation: CASSVGGINGYTF.

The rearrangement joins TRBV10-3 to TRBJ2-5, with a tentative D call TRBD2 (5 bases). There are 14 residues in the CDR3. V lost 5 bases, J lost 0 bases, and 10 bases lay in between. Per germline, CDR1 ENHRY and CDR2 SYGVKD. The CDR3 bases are TGTGCCATCAGTCGGGAACGGTACCAAGAGACCCAGTACTTC. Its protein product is CAISRERYQETQYF.

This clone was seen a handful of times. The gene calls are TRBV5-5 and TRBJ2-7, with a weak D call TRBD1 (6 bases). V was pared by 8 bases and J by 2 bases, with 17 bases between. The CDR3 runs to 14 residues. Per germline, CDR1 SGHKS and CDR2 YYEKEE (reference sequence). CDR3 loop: CASSGQSTTYEQYF. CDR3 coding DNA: TGTGCCAGTTCCGGACAGTCAACCACCTACGAGCAGTACTTC. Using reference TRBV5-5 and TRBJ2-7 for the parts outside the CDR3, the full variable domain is DAGVTQSPTHLIKTRGQQVTLRCSPISGHKSVSWYQQVLGQGPQFIFQYYEKEERGRGNFPDRFSARQFPNYSSELNVNALLLGDSALYLCASSGQSTTYEQYFGPGTRLTVT.

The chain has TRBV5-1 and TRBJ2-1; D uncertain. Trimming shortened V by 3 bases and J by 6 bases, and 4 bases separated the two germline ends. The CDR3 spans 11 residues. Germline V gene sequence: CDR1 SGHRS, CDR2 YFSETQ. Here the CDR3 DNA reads TGCGCCAGCAGCTACTCCAATGAGCAGTTCTTC. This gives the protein CASSYSNEQFF.

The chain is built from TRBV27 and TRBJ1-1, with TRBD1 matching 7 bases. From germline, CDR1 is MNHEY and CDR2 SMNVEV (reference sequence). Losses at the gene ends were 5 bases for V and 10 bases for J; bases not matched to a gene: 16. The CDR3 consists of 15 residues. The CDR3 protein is CASSPTDRIFSPAFF. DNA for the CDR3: TGTGCCAGCAGTCCTACGGACAGGATTTTTTCGCCAGCTTTCTTT.

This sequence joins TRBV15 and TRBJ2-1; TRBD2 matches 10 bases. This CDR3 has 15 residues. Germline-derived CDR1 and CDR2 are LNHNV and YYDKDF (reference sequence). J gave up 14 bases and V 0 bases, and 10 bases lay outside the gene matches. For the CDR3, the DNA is TGTGCCACCAGCAGAGAAAGCGGGGGGGCCCCTAGAGAGTTCTTC. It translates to CATSRESGGAPREFF.

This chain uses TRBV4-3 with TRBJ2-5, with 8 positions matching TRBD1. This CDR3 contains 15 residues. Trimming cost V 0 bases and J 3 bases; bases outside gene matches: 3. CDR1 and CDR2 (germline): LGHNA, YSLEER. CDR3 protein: CASSQERTGKETQYF. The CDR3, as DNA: TGCGCCAGCAGCCAAGAGAGGACAGGGAAAGAGACCCAGTACTTC.

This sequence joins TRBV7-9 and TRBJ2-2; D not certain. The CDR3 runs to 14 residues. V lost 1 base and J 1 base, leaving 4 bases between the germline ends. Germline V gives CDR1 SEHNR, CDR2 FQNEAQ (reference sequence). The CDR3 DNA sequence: TGTGCCAGCAGCTTAGGCAGGAACACCGGGGAGCTGTTTTTT. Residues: CASSLGRNTGELFF.

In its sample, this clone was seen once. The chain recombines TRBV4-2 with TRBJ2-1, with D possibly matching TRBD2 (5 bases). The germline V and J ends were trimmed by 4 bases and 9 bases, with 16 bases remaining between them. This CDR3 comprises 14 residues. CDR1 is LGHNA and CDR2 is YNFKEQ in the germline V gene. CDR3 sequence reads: CASSPGRGAGEQFF. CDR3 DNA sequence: TGTGCCAGCAGCCCCGGTCGGGGAGCTGGTGAGCAGTTCTTC.

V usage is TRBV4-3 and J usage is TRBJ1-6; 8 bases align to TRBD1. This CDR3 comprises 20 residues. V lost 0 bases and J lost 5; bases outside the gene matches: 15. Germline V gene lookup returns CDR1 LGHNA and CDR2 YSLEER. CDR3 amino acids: CASSQDWGQEKDTHNSPLHF. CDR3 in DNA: TGCGCCAGCAGCCAAGATTGGGGACAGGAGAAAGATACACATAATTCACCCCTCCACTTT.

In DNA, the CDR3 is TGTGCCAGCTCACCACCAATCTGGGACAGGCCGTACTCTGGGGCCAACGTCCTGACTTTC. This sequence encodes CASSPPIWDRPYSGANVLTF. The genes are TRBV18 and TRBJ2-6; 8 positions agree with TRBD1. In germline, CDR1 is KGHSH, CDR2 LQKENI. V was pared by 0 bases and J by 0 bases, with 10 bases of the junction left unmatched. The CDR3 has 20 amino acids.

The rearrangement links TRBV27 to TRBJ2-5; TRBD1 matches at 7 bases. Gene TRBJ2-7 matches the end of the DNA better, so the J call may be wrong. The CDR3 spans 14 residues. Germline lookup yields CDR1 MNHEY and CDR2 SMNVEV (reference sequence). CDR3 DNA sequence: TGTGCCAGCAGTTTTTACAGGGGTTCCGGCGAGCAGTACTTC. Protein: CASSFYRGSGEQYF.

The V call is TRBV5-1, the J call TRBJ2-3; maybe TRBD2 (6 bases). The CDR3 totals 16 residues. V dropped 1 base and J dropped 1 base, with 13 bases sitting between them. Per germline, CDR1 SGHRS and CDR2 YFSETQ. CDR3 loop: CASSLFGGERTDTQYF. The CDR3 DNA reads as TGCGCCAGCAGCTTGTTCGGGGGAGAACGCACAGATACGCAGTATTTT.

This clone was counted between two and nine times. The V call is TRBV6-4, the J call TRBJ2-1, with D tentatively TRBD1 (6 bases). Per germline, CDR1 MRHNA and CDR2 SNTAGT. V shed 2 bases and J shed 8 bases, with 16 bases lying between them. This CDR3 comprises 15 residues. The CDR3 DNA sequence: TGTGCCAGCAGTGACGATGGACAGAGAATTGATGAGCAGTTCTTC. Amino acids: CASSDDGQRIDEQFF.

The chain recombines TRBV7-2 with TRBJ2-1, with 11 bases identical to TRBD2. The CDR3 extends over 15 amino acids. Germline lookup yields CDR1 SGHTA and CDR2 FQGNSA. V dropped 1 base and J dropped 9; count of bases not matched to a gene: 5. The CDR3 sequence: CASSLDSGGAFEQFF. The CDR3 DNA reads TGTGCCAGCAGCTTAGATAGCGGGGGGGCTTTTGAGCAGTTCTTC.

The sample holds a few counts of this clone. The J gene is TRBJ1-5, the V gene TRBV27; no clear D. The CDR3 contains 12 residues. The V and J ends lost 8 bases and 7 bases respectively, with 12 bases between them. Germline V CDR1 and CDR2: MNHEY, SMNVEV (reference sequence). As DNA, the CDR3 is TGTGCCAGCGGCGGTTTCGGGCAGCCCCAGCATTTT. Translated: CASGGFGQPQHF.

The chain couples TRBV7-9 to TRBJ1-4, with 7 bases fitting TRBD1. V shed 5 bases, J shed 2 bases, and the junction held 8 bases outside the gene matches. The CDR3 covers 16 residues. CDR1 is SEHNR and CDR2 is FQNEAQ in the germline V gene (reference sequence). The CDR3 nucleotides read TGTGCCAGCAGCCCAACGGACAGGAGCACTAATGAAAAACTGTTTTTT. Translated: CASSPTDRSTNEKLFF.